The rows below give T cell receptor beta chains drawn from one sample of a study of beta chain features in type 1 diabetes. TCRdb keeps only in-frame clones here, not all; method: immunoSEQ multiplex PCR. Of about 290,000 clones in the sample, 8% were seen once. Material for sequencing was central memory CD4+ T cells from blood. The receptor set was obtained from a woman under 30 in good health. CDR3s include the opening cysteine and the closing phenylalanine or tryptophan. A D gene is named only where the DNA matches it firmly. The size of a clone is reported for some rows only, either as once, few or many, or as a class for expanded clones.

NA,TRBV7-8,15,many,TRBJ2-7,TGTGCCAGCAGCTTAAACACGGGAAGCTCCTACGAGCAGTACTTC,CASSLNTGSSYEQYF
NA,TRBV27,13,few,TRBJ2-2,TGTGCCAGCCGTACATCCCACGCCGGGGAGCTGTTTTTT,CASRTSHAGELFF
NA,TRBV4-3,17,few,TRBJ2-1,TGCGCCAGCAGCCAAGAGTCGGGCACCCCATCCTACAATGAGCAGTTCTTC,CASSQESGTPSYNEQFF
NA,TRBV6-1,11,few,TRBJ1-1,TGTGCCAGCAGTGAAGCTAGAGGAGCTTTCTTT,CASSEARGAFF
TRBD2,TRBV9,14,few,TRBJ2-5,TGTGCCAGCAGCGTCGGGACTACACAAGAGACCCAGTACTTC,CASSVGTTQETQYF
TRBD1,TRBV18,17,NA,TRBJ2-3,TGTGCCAGCTCACCACGGGTCGGGACAGGACTTCGGGATACGCAGTATTTT,CASSPRVGTGLRDTQYF
NA,TRBV7-2,13,many,TRBJ2-4,TGTGCCAGCAGACCTGGAAGTGGTTACATTCAGTACTTC,CASRPGSGYIQYF
TRBD1,TRBV27,17,few,TRBJ1-1,TGTGCCAGCAGGCGCCTGCCGGGACAGCAGAAGAACACTGAAGCTTTCTTT,CASRRLPGQQKNTEAFF
NA,TRBV11-3,16,NA,TRBJ1-1,TGTGCCAGCAGCTCCTTATCAGTTGCGGGAGGAAAACAAGCTTTCTTT,CASSSLSVAGGKQAFF
NA,TRBV5-4,15,NA,TRBJ2-5,TGTGCCAGCAGCACCCGGAGGGACAGCCAAGAGACCCAGTACTTC,CASSTRRDSQETQYF
NA,TRBV7-3,12,many,TRBJ1-3,TGTGCCAGCAGCTTGACCGGAAACACCATATATTTT,CASSLTGNTIYF
TRBD1,TRBV5-1,15,few,TRBJ1-2,TGCGCCAGCAGCTTGGGGACAGGGGAGGTCTATGGCTACACCTTC,CASSLGTGEVYGYTF
NA,TRBV5-4,16,NA,TRBJ1-5,TGTGCCAGCAGCTTGGGTGGGCCGGACAGCAATCAGCCCCAGCATTTT,CASSLGGPDSNQPQHF
NA,TRBV29-1,13,NA,TRBJ1-1,TGCAGCGTCCAGATCGACAGGAACACTGAAGCTTTCTTT,CSVQIDRNTEAFF
TRBD1,TRBV7-9,15,many,TRBJ2-1,TGTGCCAGCAGTTCCGGGACAGGGGGCTTCAATGAGCAGTTCTTC,CASSSGTGGFNEQFF
TRBD1,TRBV7-9,13,few,TRBJ1-2,TGTGCCAGCAGCTCAGACAGGGACTATGGCTACACCTTC,CASSSDRDYGYTF
NA,TRBV5-6,16,few,TRBJ1-2,TGTGCCAGCAGCCTGAAACCAGGGGTCGTGGACTATGGCTACACCTTC,CASSLKPGVVDYGYTF
NA,TRBV6-5,15,NA,TRBJ2-1,TGTGCCAGCACCACGGTAACGCAAAGAGGGAATGAGCAGTTCTTC,CASTTVTQRGNEQFF
TRBD2,TRBV15,17,few,TRBJ2-3,TGTGCCACCAGCCCCAACCCTGGGCGGGGGGGCGGAGATACGCAGTATTTT,CATSPNPGRGGGDTQYF
NA,TRBV29-1,13,few,TRBJ1-1,TGCAGCGTTGAGTCCCGATCTACCACTGAAGCTTTCTTT,CSVESRSTTEAFF
TRBD2,TRBV7-2,17,few,TRBJ2-1,TGTGCCAGCAGCTCTAGACTAGCGGTGAGCTCCTACAATGAGCAGTTCTTC,CASSSRLAVSSYNEQFF
TRBD1,TRBV7-2,15,NA,TRBJ2-1,TGTGCCAGCAGCTCTGGACAGGGCTCCTACAATGAGCAGTTCTTC,CASSSGQGSYNEQFF
TRBD1,TRBV6-1,14,NA,TRBJ2-3,TGTGCCAGCAGTTCGACAGGGTTTGCAGATACGCAGTATTTT,CASSSTGFADTQYF
NA,TRBV27,18,few,TRBJ2-5,TGTGCCAGCAGTCCAAATACAGGGCTTAGGGGCGTTAAACAGACCCAGTACTTC,CASSPNTGLRGVKQTQYF
TRBD1,TRBV4-2,15,few,TRBJ2-7,TGTGCCAGCAGCCAGGGACAGGGTTTAGACTACGAGCAGTACTTC,CASSQGQGLDYEQYF
TRBD2,TRBV10-1,16,NA,TRBJ2-1,TGCGCCAGCAGTGAGCTACTAGCGGGAGGACGGTATGAGCAGTTCTTC,CASSELLAGGRYEQFF
NA,TRBV7-2,13,NA,TRBJ2-5,TGTGCCAGCAGCTTGAACCAACCGGAGACCCAGTACTTC,CASSLNQPETQYF
NA,TRBV10-3,17,NA,TRBJ2-4,TGTGCCATCAGTCTACAGGGACCCCAAGAGGCCAAAAACATTCAGTACTTC,CAISLQGPQEAKNIQYF
NA,TRBV7-8,14,few,TRBJ1-5,TGTGCCAGCAGCTTTCTGACAGGAGGTCAGCCCCAGCATTTT,CASSFLTGGQPQHF
TRBD2,TRBV6-6,16,few,TRBJ2-3,TGTGCCAGCAGCGACCAGACTAGCGGGGACACAGATACGCAGTATTTT,CASSDQTSGDTDTQYF
TRBD1,TRBV2,16,few,TRBJ1-6,TGTGCCAGCGGGTCCGGGACAGGGATAAGCAATTCACCCCTCCACTTT,CASGSGTGISNSPLHF
TRBD2,TRBV7-9,14,few,TRBJ2-7,TGTGCCAGCAGCTTGGCTAGCGGTCCCTACGAGCAGTACTTC,CASSLASGPYEQYF
NA,TRBV25-1,15,NA,TRBJ2-1,TGTGCCAGCAGTGGGTCTGGGGTACGTTCCAATGAGCAGTTCTTC,CASSGSGVRSNEQFF
NA,TRBV30,13,few,TRBJ1-2,TGTGCCTGGAGTGTAAGCAGGGGTAACGGCTACACCTTC,CAWSVSRGNGYTF
NA,TRBV7-6,14,NA,TRBJ2-5,TGTGCCAGCAGCAGTCGCCACGGGTTGGAGACCCAGTACTTC,CASSSRHGLETQYF
NA,TRBV9,18,NA,TRBJ2-6,TGTGCCAGCAGCGTAGGGAGGGCAATCTACTCTGGGGCCAACGTCCTGACTTTC,CASSVGRAIYSGANVLTF
TRBD1,TRBV15,14,few,TRBJ2-1,TGTGCCACCAGCAGAGGGCCGGACAGGGACGAGCAGTTCTTC,CATSRGPDRDEQFF
NA,TRBV29-1,15,few,TRBJ1-1,TGCAGCGTTTCGGAACTAGACGCCTCGAACACTGAAGCTTTCTTT,CSVSELDASNTEAFF
NA,TRBV6-5,15,NA,TRBJ2-4,TGTGCCAGCAGTTACTCCCCCAGGGGGGGAAACATTCAGTACTTC,CASSYSPRGGNIQYF
TRBD1,TRBV4-3,17,few,TRBJ1-4,TGCGCCAGCAGCCAGTCGACAGGGGGCGGGCTGAATGAAAAACTGTTTTTT,CASSQSTGGGLNEKLFF
NA,TRBV19,13,few,TRBJ2-3,TGTGCCAGTAGTATAAACCGAGGGGATACGCAGTATTTT,CASSINRGDTQYF
TRBD2,TRBV4-3,14,NA,TRBJ2-1,TGCGCCAGCAGCCTTGCAGCGGGGGGCCAGGAGCAGTTCTTC,CASSLAAGGQEQFF
NA,TRBV14,15,few,TRBJ1-6,TGTGCCAGCAGCCAAGAACAGTCTAGGAATTCACCCCTCCACTTT,CASSQEQSRNSPLHF
NA,TRBV7-9,18,many,TRBJ2-4,TGTGCCAGCAGCCCACTACCGGACCGATCTCTAGCCAAAAACATTCAGTACTTC,CASSPLPDRSLAKNIQYF
TRBD1,TRBV5-1,16,few,TRBJ1-1,TGCGCCAGCAGCTCCCTGGCAGGGGGGACCACGACTGAAGCTTTCTTT,CASSSLAGGTTTEAFF
NA,TRBV30,15,many,TRBJ2-3,TGTGCCTCGAGACTAACCGGGACGGGGATAGATACGCAGTATTTT,CASRLTGTGIDTQYF
TRBD1,TRBV7-8,16,many,TRBJ2-2,TGTGCCAGCAGCTTAGTAGGGACAGGGAAAACCGGGGAGCTGTTTTTT,CASSLVGTGKTGELFF
NA,TRBV30,14,few,TRBJ2-4,TGTGCCTGGAGTTCGGACGGAGAAAAGAGCATTCAGTACTTC,CAWSSDGEKSIQYF
NA,TRBV6-5,13,NA,TRBJ2-1,TGTGCCAGCAGTTACCAAACAGGGTACGAGCAGTTCTTC,CASSYQTGYEQFF